This passage covers 16 T cell receptor beta chains from one sample sequenced in a study of graft-versus-host responses after intestinal transplantation. Repertoires were generated with immunoSEQ multiplex PCR, while TCRdb's copy carries only in-frame clones and drops some. The profile shows over 90,000 clones, roughly nine tenths of them singletons. The antigens these receptors bind are not known. The sample was unstimulated CD8+ T cells sorted from spleen or lymph node cells, taken before intestinal transplant. These receptors were obtained from a human donor who received an intestinal transplant.

J is TRBJ2-7 and V is TRBV4-1; TRBD2 agrees at 7 bases. Trimming cost V 1 base and J 5 bases; bases outside gene matches: 8. Germline assignment: CDR1 MGHRA and CDR2 YSYEKL. The CDR3 covers 15 residues. The CDR3 sequence is CASSQVGGSGNEQYF. The CDR3 DNA sequence: TGCGCCAGCAGCCAAGTCGGCGGGAGTGGAAACGAGCAGTACTTC.

The rearrangement links TRBV5-1 to TRBJ2-1, with a possible D match to TRBD1 (5 bases). V lost 4 bases and J 3 bases, leaving 8 bases between the germline ends. The CDR3 spans 13 residues. Germline CDR1 is SGHRS and CDR2 is YFSETQ. The CDR3 is CASSLDSYNEQFF. The CDR3 bases are TGCGCCAGCAGCCTTGACAGCTACAATGAGCAGTTCTTC.

The chain joins TRBV5-4 to TRBJ2-3; 8 bases line up with TRBD2. In germline, CDR1 is SGHNT, CDR2 YYREEE (reference sequence). The CDR3 consists of 15 residues. V lost 4 bases and J lost 1; bases outside the gene matches: 5. The CDR3, as DNA: TGTGCCAGCAGCCTGCGGGGGGTTCGCACAGATACGCAGTATTTT. It specifies CASSLRGVRTDTQYF.

Written as DNA, the CDR3 is TGTGCCAGCAGTTACTCCGCTAGGAACACTGAAGCTTTCTTT. Amino acids: CASSYSARNTEAFF. This chain uses TRBV6-5 with TRBJ1-1; no clear D. Trimming pared 0 bases from V and 1 base from J, leaving 6 bases between. CDR3 length: 14 residues. Germline loops: CDR1 MNHEY, CDR2 SVGAGI.

This chain links TRBV6-1 with TRBJ1-1; D is possibly TRBD1 (5 bases). The CDR3 loop spans 17 amino acids. Per the germline V gene, CDR1 is MNHNS and CDR2 is SASEGT. V shed 2 bases and J shed 11 bases, with 27 bases lying between them. The DNA of the CDR3 is TGTGCCAGCAGTGAAAACGAAGAGTATTTGGGGGGTTTCGAGGCTTTCTTT. It yields the protein CASSENEEYLGGFEAFF.

V and J are TRBV29-1 and TRBJ1-5, with a possible D match to TRBD1 (5 bases). The CDR3 has 13 residues. The germline CDR1 and CDR2 sequences are SQVTM and ANQGSEA. The V gene lost 5 bases and the J gene lost 7 bases, with 15 bases spanning the gap. The CDR3 sequence: CSVRRGLGQPQHF. The CDR3 bases are TGCAGCGTTCGTCGGGGACTGGGGCAGCCCCAGCATTTT. The whole variable domain, remainder taken from reference TRBV29-1 and TRBJ1-5, is SAVISQKPSRDICQRGTSLTIQCQVDSQVTMMFWYRQQPGQSLTLIATANQGSEATYESGFVIDKFPISRPNLTFSTLTVSNMSPEDSSIYLCSVRRGLGQPQHFGDGTRLSIL.

To note about this clone: Other DNA sequences in the sample encode the same CDR3. The rearrangement joins TRBV4-1 to TRBJ2-7; no firm D call. Germline V gene data show CDR1 as MGHRA and CDR2 as YSYEKL. CDR3 length equals 13 residues. The V gene lost 0 bases and the J gene lost 4 bases, with 7 bases spanning the gap. For the CDR3, the DNA is TGCGCCAGCAGCCAAGATCGAGGATACGAGCAGTACTTC. It yields the protein CASSQDRGYEQYF.

The chain joins TRBV30 to TRBJ1-3; the D is unclear. Germline assignment: CDR1 GTSNPN and CDR2 SVGIG (reference sequence). This CDR3 comprises 13 residues. V lost 1 base, J lost 0 bases, and 4 bases lay in between. CDR3 nucleotide sequence: TGTGCCTGGAGTGACAGCTCTGGAAACACCATATATTTT. Amino acid sequence: CAWSDSSGNTIYF. Full variable domain (rest looked up from reference TRBV30 and TRBJ1-3): SQTIHQWPATLVQPVGSPLSLECTVEGTSNPNLYWYRQAAGRGLQLLFYSVGIGQISSEVPQNLSASRPQDRQFILSSKKLLLSDSGFYLCAWSDSSGNTIYFGEGSWLTVV.

The V call is TRBV6-5, the J call TRBJ2-7; tentative D call: TRBD2 (5 bases). CDR3 length: 14 residues. CDR1 is MNHEY and CDR2 is SVGAGI in the germline V gene. Trimming cost V 7 bases and J 0 bases, with 13 bases left between them. The CDR3 is CASISGLDSYEQYF. As DNA, the CDR3 is TGTGCCAGCATCAGCGGACTCGACTCCTACGAGCAGTACTTC.

This chain connects TRBV19 to TRBJ1-2; D is possibly TRBD1 (5 bases). Deletions cut 5 bases from V and 1 base from J, with 8 bases between. Germline V lookup: CDR1 LNHDA, CDR2 SQIVND (reference sequence). This CDR3 region has 13 residues. This CDR3 reads CASSPQGNYGYTF. CDR3 nucleotides: TGTGCCAGTAGTCCCCAGGGTAACTATGGCTACACCTTC.

The rearrangement links TRBV19 to TRBJ2-5, with D tentatively TRBD1 (5 bases). Trimming took 4 bases from V and 2 from J, leaving 11 bases between them. Germline V CDR1 and CDR2: LNHDA, SQIVND (reference sequence). The CDR3 runs to 14 residues. DNA for the CDR3: TGTGCCAGTAGTACCCACAGGCCACAAGAGACCCAGTACTTC. Translation gives CASSTHRPQETQYF.

V usage is TRBV19 and J usage is TRBJ2-3, with 11 bases identical to TRBD2. The CDR3 spans 15 residues. Trimming removed 2 bases from V and 4 bases from J; junction bases left unmatched: 2. Germline V gives CDR1 LNHDA, CDR2 SQIVND (reference sequence). This CDR3 reads CASSISTSGADTQYF. The CDR3 DNA reads as TGTGCCAGTAGTATATCGACTAGCGGGGCAGATACGCAGTATTTT.

CDR3 residues: CASSVAEPSYEQYF. The CDR3 DNA sequence: TGTGCCAGCAGCGTAGCGGAGCCCTCCTACGAGCAGTACTTC. J is TRBJ2-7 and V is TRBV9; D is ambiguous. Germline V gives CDR1 SGDLS, CDR2 YYNGEE. The CDR3 is made up of 14 amino acids. Trimming pared 0 bases from V and 0 bases from J, leaving 7 bases between. The full variable domain, rest sourced from reference TRBV9 and TRBJ2-7, is DSGVTQTPKHLITATGQRVTLRCSPRSGDLSVYWYQQSLDQGLQFLIQYYNGEERAKGNILERFSAQQFPDLHSELNLSSLELGDSALYFCASSVAEPSYEQYFGPGTRLTVT.

V and J are TRBV6-1 and TRBJ2-1; unclear D gene. Between the trimmed V and J ends, which lost 5 bases and 0 bases, there was a span of 8 bases. In germline, CDR1 is MNHNS, CDR2 SASEGT. The CDR3 is made up of 14 amino acids. In DNA, the CDR3 is TGTGCCAGCAGTAGTCTAAGCTCCTACAATGAGCAGTTCTTC. Translation gives CASSSLSSYNEQFF.

The rearrangement joins TRBV30 to TRBJ2-7; 9 bases fit TRBD1. The germline V gene has CDR1 GTSNPN and CDR2 SVGIG (reference sequence). The trim removed 1 base at V and 0 bases at J, leaving 4 bases unmatched. This CDR3 has 15 residues. CDR3 amino acids: CAWSGDRGVSYEQYF. The CDR3 coding sequence is TGTGCCTGGAGTGGCGACAGGGGGGTCTCCTACGAGCAGTACTTC.

As for this clone: An end of the junction does not agree with germline; a read error may underlie this. The chain is built from TRBV5-1 and TRBJ1-2; 7 bases fit TRBD1. The CDR3 is made up of 16 amino acids. The germline gives CDR1 SGHRS, CDR2 YFSETQ. As DNA, the CDR3 is TGCGCCAGCAGCTTGGGCAGGGGGACCCCGAACTATGGCCACACCTTC. Translated, it gives CASSLGRGTPNYGHTF.